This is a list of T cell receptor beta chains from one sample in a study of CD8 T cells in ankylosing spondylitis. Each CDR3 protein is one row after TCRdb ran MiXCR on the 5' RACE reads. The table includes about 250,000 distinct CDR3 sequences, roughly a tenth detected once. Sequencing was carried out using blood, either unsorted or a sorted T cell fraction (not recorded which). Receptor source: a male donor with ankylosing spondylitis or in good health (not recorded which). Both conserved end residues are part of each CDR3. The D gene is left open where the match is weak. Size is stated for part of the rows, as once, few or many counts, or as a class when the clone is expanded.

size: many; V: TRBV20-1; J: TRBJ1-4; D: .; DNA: TGCAGTGCTCTTCGCGGGAATGAAAAACTGTTTTTT; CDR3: CSALRGNEKLFF
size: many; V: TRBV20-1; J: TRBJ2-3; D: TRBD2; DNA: TGCAGTGCTAGTGGACTAGCGGGCTCTAGCACAGATACGCAGTATTTT; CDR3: CSASGLAGSSTDTQYF
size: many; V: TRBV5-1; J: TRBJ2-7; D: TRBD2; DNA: TGCGCCAGCAGTCGCTCGACTAGCGGGAAATACTCCTACGAGCAGTACTTC; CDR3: CASSRSTSGKYSYEQYF
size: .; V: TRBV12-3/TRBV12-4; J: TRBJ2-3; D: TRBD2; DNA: TGTGTGAGCAGGGACCTAGCGGGGTACCCTAGCACAGATACGCAGTATTTT; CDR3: CVSRDLAGYPSTDTQYF
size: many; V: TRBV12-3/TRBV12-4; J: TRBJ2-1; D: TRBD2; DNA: TGTGCCAGCAGTTATACTAGCGGGAGTAGCGATGAGCAGTTCTTC; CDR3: CASSYTSGSSDEQFF
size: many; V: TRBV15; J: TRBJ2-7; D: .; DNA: TGTGCCACGTCAGGTGGGGTGACATACGAGCAGTACTTC; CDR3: CATSGGVTYEQYF
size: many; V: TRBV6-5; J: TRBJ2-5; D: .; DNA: TGTGCCAGCAGTTACTCGTCGGGAGAGACCCAGTACTTC; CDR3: CASSYSSGETQYF
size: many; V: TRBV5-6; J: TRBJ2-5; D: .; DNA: TGTGCCAGCAGCCTCGGTGGGGCTAGAGAGACCCAGTACTTC; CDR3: CASSLGGARETQYF
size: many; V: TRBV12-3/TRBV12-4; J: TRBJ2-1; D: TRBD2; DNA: TGTGCCAGCAGTTTAGGTAGCGGGGCGAGCAATGAGCAGTTCTTC; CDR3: CASSLGSGASNEQFF
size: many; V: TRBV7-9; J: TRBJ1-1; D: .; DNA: TGTGCCAGCAGCTTCCAGGGTTCAGACACTGAAGCTTTCTTT; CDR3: CASSFQGSDTEAFF
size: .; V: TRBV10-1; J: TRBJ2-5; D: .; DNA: TGCGCCAGCAGTGAGTCCGGGTACCAAGAGACCCAGTACTTC; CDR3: CASSESGYQETQYF
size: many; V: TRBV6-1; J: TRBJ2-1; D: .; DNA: TGTGCCAGCCAGGACCGTAAGAGCTCCTACAATGAGCAGTTCTTC; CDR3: CASQDRKSSYNEQFF
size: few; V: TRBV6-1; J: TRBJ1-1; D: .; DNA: TGTGCCAGCAGCACAGGGTTCGAGGGCACTGAAGCTTTCTTT; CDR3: CASSTGFEGTEAFF
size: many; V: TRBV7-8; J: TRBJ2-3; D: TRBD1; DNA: TGTGCCAGCAGCTCCGGGACAGTTGTCACAGATACGCAGTATTTT; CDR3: CASSSGTVVTDTQYF
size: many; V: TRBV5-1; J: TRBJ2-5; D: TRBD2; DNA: TGCGCCAGCAGCTTCGGGCTAGCGGGAGGGCTAGTGGAGACCCAGTACTTC; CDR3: CASSFGLAGGLVETQYF